This T cell receptor beta chain was retrieved from a study of Tregs in tolerant kidney transplant recipients. Findings of the study overall: The small number of patients limits these findings pending further validation. Nucleotide sequences could not be compared across some patients' samples due to primer changes.

Of note for this clone: Antigen specificity is unknown.

The V segment lost 5 bases and the J segment 2 bases; nucleotides outside the gene matches: 5. The CDR3 length is 15 residues. Germline lookup yields CDR1 SGHTA and CDR2 FQGNSA. Recipient PBMCs carried a CFSE label and met irradiated graft donor PBMCs for about six days before FACS sorting. Sequenced by immunoSEQ multiplex PCR; TCRdb stores in-frame clones only, minus some. The sample includes 15,000 to 17,000 clones, about 53% of them seen just once. The starting material was CD4+ T cells from blood cultured with allogeneic cells, obtained before the transplant. The chain links TRBV7-2 to TRBJ2-7; the match to TRBD2 covers 11 bases. The receptor was isolated from a human patient who received a combined kidney and bone marrow transplant. CDR3 amino acids: CASSTSGLAAYEQYF. CDR3 nucleotides: TGTGCCAGCAGCACCTCGGGACTAGCGGCCTACGAGCAGTACTTC.